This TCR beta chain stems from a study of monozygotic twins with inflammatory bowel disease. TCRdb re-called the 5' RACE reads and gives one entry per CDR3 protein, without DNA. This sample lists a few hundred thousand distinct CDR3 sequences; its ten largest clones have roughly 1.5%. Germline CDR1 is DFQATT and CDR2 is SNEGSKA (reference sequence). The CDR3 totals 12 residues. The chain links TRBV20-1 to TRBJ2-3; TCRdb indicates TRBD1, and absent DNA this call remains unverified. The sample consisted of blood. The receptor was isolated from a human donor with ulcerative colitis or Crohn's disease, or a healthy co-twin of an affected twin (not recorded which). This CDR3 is CSADHRVATLYF.